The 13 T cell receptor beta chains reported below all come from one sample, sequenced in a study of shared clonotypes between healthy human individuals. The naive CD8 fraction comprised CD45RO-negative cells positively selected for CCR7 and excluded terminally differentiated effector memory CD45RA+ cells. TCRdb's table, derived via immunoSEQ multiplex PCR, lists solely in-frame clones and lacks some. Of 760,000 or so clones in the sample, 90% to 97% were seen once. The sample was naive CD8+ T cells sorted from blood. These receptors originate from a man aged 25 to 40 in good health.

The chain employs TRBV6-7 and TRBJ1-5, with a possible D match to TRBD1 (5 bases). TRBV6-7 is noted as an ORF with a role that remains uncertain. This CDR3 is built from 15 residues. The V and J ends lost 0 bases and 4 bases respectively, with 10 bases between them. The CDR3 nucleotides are TGTGCCAGCAGTTACTCCGGGGGAGGGAATCAGCCCCAGCATTTT. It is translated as CASSYSGGGNQPQHF.

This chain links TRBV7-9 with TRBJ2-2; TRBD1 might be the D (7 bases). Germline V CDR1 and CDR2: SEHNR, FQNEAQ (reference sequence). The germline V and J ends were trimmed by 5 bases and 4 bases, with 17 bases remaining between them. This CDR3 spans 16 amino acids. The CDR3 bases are TGTGCCAGCAGCCCCAGGGGGGAGTCGAGCACCGGGGAGCTGTTTTTT. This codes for CASSPRGESSTGELFF.

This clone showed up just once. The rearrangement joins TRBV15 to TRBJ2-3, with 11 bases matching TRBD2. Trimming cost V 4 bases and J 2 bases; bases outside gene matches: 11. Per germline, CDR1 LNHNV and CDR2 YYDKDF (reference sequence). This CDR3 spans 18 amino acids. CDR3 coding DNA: TGTGCCACCAGCACACCTAGGGGGACTAGCGGATCCACAGATACGCAGTATTTT. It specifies CATSTPRGTSGSTDTQYF.

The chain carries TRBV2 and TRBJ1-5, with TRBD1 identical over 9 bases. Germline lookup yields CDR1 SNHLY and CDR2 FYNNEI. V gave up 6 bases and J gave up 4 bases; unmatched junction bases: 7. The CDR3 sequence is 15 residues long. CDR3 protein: CASRGQGSTNQPQHF. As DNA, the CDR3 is TGTGCCAGCAGGGGACAGGGTTCCACAAATCAGCCCCAGCATTTT.

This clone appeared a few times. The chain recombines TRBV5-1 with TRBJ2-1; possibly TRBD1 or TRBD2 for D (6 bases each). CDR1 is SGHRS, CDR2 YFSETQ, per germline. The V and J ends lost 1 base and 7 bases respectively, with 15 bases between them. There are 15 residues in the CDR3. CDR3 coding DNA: TGCGCCAGCAGCTTGTATGGGGGGCGGAGGAATGAGCAGTTCTTC. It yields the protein CASSLYGGRRNEQFF.

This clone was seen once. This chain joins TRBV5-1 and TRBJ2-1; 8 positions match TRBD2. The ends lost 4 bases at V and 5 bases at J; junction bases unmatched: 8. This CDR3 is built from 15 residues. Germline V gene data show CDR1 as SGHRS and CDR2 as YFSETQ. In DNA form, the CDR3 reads TGCGCCAGCAGCGGGGGACTAGACTATAACAATGAGCAGTTCTTC. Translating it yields CASSGGLDYNNEQFF.

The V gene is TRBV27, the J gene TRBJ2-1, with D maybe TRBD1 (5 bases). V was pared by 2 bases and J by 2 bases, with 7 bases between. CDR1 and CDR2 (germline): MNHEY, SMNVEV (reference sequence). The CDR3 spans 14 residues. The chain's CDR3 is CASSLDSAYNEQFF. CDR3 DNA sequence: TGTGCCAGCAGTTTAGACAGCGCCTACAATGAGCAGTTCTTC.

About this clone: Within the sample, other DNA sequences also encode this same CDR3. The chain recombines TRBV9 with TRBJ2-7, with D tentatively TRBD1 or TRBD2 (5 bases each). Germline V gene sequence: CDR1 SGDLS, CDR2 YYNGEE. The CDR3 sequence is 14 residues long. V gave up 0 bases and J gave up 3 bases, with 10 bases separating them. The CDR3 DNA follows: TGTGCCAGCAGCGTAGGGGGGTCTTTCTACGAGCAGTACTTC. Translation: CASSVGGSFYEQYF.

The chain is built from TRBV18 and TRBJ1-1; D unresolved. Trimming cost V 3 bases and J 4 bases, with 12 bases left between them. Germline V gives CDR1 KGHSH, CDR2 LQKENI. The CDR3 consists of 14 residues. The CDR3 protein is CASSPSGTSTEAFF. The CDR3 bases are TGTGCCAGCTCACCGTCGGGCACTAGCACTGAAGCTTTCTTT.

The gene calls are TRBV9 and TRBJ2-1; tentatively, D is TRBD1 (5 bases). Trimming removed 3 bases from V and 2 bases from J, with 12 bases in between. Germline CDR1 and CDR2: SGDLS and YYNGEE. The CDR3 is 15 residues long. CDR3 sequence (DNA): TGTGCCAGCAGCGATCAGGGTGATCCCTACAATGAGCAGTTCTTC. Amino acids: CASSDQGDPYNEQFF. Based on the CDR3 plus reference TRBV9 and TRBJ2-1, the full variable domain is DSGVTQTPKHLITATGQRVTLRCSPRSGDLSVYWYQQSLDQGLQFLIQYYNGEERAKGNILERFSAQQFPDLHSELNLSSLELGDSALYFCASSDQGDPYNEQFFGPGTRLTVL.

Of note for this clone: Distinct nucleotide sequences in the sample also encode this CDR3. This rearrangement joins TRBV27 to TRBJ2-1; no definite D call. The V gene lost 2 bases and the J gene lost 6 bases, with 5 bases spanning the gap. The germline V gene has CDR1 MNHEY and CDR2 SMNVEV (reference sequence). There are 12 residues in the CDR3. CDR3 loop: CASSLTGNEQFF. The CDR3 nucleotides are TGTGCCAGCAGTTTAACGGGCAATGAGCAGTTCTTC.

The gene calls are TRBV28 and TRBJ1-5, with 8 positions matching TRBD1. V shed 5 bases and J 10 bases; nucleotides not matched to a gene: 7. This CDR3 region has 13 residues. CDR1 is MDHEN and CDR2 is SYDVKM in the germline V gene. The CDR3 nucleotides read TGTGCCAGCAGTGATGACAGGGGCCGACCCCAGCATTTT. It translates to CASSDDRGRPQHF.

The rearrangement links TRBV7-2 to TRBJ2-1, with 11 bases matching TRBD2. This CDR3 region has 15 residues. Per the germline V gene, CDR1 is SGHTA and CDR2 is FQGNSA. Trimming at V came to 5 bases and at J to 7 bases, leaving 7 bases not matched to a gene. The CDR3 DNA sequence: TGTGCCAGCAGCCCTAGAACTAGCGGGAGAAATGAGCAGTTCTTC. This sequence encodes CASSPRTSGRNEQFF.